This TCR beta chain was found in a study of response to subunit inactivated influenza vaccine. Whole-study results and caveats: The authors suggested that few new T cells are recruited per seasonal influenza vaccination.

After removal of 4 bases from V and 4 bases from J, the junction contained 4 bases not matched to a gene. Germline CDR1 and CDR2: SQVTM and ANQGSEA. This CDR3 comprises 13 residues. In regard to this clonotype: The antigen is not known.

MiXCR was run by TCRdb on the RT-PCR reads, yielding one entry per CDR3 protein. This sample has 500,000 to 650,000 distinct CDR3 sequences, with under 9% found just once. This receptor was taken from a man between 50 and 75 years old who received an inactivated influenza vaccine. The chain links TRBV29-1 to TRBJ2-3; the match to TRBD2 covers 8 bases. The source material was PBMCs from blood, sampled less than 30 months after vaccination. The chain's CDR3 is CSVVRGEPDTQYF. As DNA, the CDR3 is TGCAGCGTTGTGCGGGGGGAGCCAGATACGCAGTATTTT.